These 18 T cell receptor beta chains share one sample of origin, sequenced in a study of T cells in Graves' hyperthyroidism and ophthalmopathy. There were TCR beta CDR3 regions amplified from RNA transcripts. During a first-round RT-PCR of the TCR CDR3, the HTBI primer set was used. Via MiXCR, TCRdb re-called the multiplex PCR reads, giving one row per CDR3 protein. This table has about 530,000 distinct CDR3 sequences, more than 15% appearing once. Sequenced material: blood. The receptors were sampled from a woman under 30 with Graves' ophthalmopathy.

This clonotype was recorded at least ten times. The V call is TRBV7-2, the J call TRBJ2-7, with TRBD1 identical over 7 bases. Per the germline V gene, CDR1 is SGHTA and CDR2 is FQGNSA. V was clipped by 5 bases and J by 6 bases; unmatched bases: 16. CDR3 length: 16 amino acids. The CDR3 DNA reads as TGTGCCAGCAGCACCCAGAAAGGGGGCGCGTTGAGCGAGCAGTACTTC. Protein product: CASSTQKGGALSEQYF. The entire variable domain, with the rest obtained from reference TRBV7-2 and TRBJ2-7, is as follows: GAGVSQSPSNKVTEKGKDVELRCDPISGHTALYWYRQSLGQGLEFLIYFQGNSAPDKSGLPSDRFSAERTGGSVSTLTIQRTQQEDSAVYLCASSTQKGGALSEQYFGPGTRLTVT.

This chain links TRBV6-1 with TRBJ1-1; TRBD1 is a possible D gene (6 bases). With 10 bases removed from V and 0 bases from J, the gap between germline ends came to 27 bases. The CDR3 sequence is 18 residues long. In germline, CDR1 is MNHNS, CDR2 SASEGT. CDR3 DNA: TGTGCCACCCAGGCCCGCGTGGTGCAGGGGCTCATGAACACTGAAGCTTTCTTT. It is translated as CATQARVVQGLMNTEAFF.

The chain recombines TRBV9 with TRBJ2-1; possibly TRBD2 for D (7 bases). The CDR3 contains 14 residues. CDR1 and CDR2 (germline): SGDLS, YYNGEE. V dropped 5 bases and J dropped 6 bases, with 15 bases sitting between them. CDR3 in amino acids: CASSWGGSSNEQFF. In DNA form, the CDR3 reads TGTGCCAGCAGTTGGGGGGGCTCGTCCAATGAGCAGTTCTTC.

The chain uses TRBV10-3 and TRBJ2-1; 11 bases align to TRBD2. Germline CDR1 and CDR2: ENHRY and SYGVKD. The CDR3 spans 14 residues. Unmatched junction bases numbered 1, after V lost 3 bases and J lost 6 bases. The CDR3 loop reads CAISDLAGGNEQFF. CDR3 bases: TGTGCCATCAGTGACCTAGCGGGGGGCAATGAGCAGTTCTTC.

In this sample, this clonotype turned up many times. This chain joins TRBV18 and TRBJ2-1, with 11 bases that match TRBD2. CDR3 size: 18 residues. The J segment lost 3 bases and the V segment lost 0 bases, leaving 7 bases of the junction unmatched. Germline V gives CDR1 KGHSH, CDR2 LQKENI. Written as DNA, the CDR3 is TGTGCCAGCTCACCACCGGGAACGGGACTAGCGGACTACAATGAGCAGTTCTTC. This gives the protein CASSPPGTGLADYNEQFF.

J is TRBJ1-3 and V is TRBV27, with D possibly matching TRBD1 (6 bases). The V gene lost 3 bases and the J gene lost 4 bases, with 10 bases spanning the gap. The CDR3 contains 14 residues. Germline CDR1 is MNHEY and CDR2 is SMNVEV (reference sequence). The DNA of the CDR3 is TGTGCCAGCAGTTTCGGACAGCCCGGAAACACCATATATTTT. This sequence encodes CASSFGQPGNTIYF.

The chain employs TRBV28 and TRBJ1-1; unclear D gene. The V gene's germline CDR1 is MDHEN and CDR2 SYDVKM. With 5 bases removed from V and 0 bases from J, the gap between germline ends came to 7 bases. This CDR3 has 13 residues. The DNA for the CDR3 is TGTGCCAGCAGTCTACTCATGAACACTGAAGCTTTCTTT. This encodes CASSLLMNTEAFF.

A word on this clonotype: A clone one base away is much larger, so this may be a read error. The gene calls are TRBV30 and TRBJ2-5; 12 nucleotides align to TRBD2. The CDR3 totals 16 residues. The germline CDR1 and CDR2 sequences are GTSNPN and SVGIG (reference sequence). In DNA, the CDR3 is TGTGCCTGGAGTGTATCTAGCGGGGGGGTGGGAGAGACCCAGTGCTTC. Translating it yields CAWSVSSGGVGETQCF.

This clonotype has at least ten counts. The chain recombines TRBV7-2 with TRBJ1-4; no firm D call. The V and J ends lost 4 bases and 5 bases respectively, with 11 bases between them. The CDR3 runs 14 residues. Germline V gene data show CDR1 as SGHTA and CDR2 as FQGNSA. In DNA, the CDR3 is TGTGCCAGCAGCTCCCCAAATTCCAATGAAAAACTGTTTTTT. Amino acid sequence: CASSSPNSNEKLFF.

The chain recombines TRBV30 with TRBJ1-1; 10 nucleotides match TRBD1. V trimming: 5 bases; J trimming: 5 bases; junction bases outside the gene matches: 5. CDR1 is GTSNPN, CDR2 SVGIG, per germline (reference sequence). The CDR3 spans 13 residues. CDR3 sequence: CAWGDRGETEAFF. In DNA, the CDR3 is TGTGCCTGGGGGGACAGGGGAGAGACTGAAGCTTTCTTT.

The genes are TRBV7-2 and TRBJ2-1; D possibly uses TRBD1 or TRBD2 (5 bases each). The CDR3 contains 17 residues. In germline, CDR1 is SGHTA, CDR2 FQGNSA. Trimming took off 0 bases at V and 7 bases at J, with 19 bases between the two ends. DNA for the CDR3: TGTGCCAGCAGCTTAGCGTACGGGGCCCCACCGAGAAATGAGCAGTTCTTC. Translated: CASSLAYGAPPRNEQFF.

This clonotype was detected many times. The genes are TRBV28 and TRBJ2-1; 10 nucleotides line up with TRBD2. V gave up 8 bases and J gave up 3 bases; unmatched junction bases: 10. Germline assignment: CDR1 MDHEN and CDR2 SYDVKM. The CDR3 consists of 16 residues. Here the CDR3 DNA reads TGTGCCAGCCGCGCGAGCGGGAGGGGGGACTACAATGAGCAGTTCTTC. This codes for CASRASGRGDYNEQFF.

With regard to this clonotype: A much larger clonotype is one base distant, so this may be a read error. This chain uses TRBV5-1 with TRBJ2-7; 11 positions agree with TRBD2. Germline CDR1 reads SGHRS; CDR2 reads YFSETQ. CDR3 length: 16 residues. The ends lost 1 base at V and 0 bases at J; junction bases unmatched: 3. The CDR3 DNA reads TGCGCCAGCAGCTTGTCCACTAGCGGGAGCTCCTACGAGCAGTACTTC. This gives the protein CASSLSTSGSSYEQYF.

This clonotype was observed a few times. This chain uses TRBV6-2 or TRBV6-3 with TRBJ2-7, with 7 nucleotides matching TRBD1. CDR3 length: 13 amino acids. Looked up from germline, CDR1 is MNHEY and CDR2 is SVGEGT. Trimming removed 6 bases from V and 2 bases from J; junction bases left unmatched: 4. As DNA, the CDR3 is TGTGCCAGCAGACGGGACAGAACCTACGAGCAGTACTTC. Encoded protein: CASRRDRTYEQYF.

This clonotype showed up just a few times. The V and J genes are TRBV7-2 and TRBJ1-2; D is uncertain. Germline V CDR1 and CDR2: SGHTA, FQGNSA. Trimming removed 1 base from V and 0 bases from J, with 9 bases in between. The CDR3 is 15 residues long. The CDR3 coding sequence is TGTGCCAGCAGCTTAGAAGGCTTGACTAACTATGGCTACACCTTC. Protein product: CASSLEGLTNYGYTF.

The V and J genes are TRBV20-1 and TRBJ1-4; 7 positions match TRBD1. Germline V gene sequence: CDR1 DFQATT, CDR2 SNEGSKA (reference sequence). This CDR3 is 14 amino acids long. The junction had 3 bases not matched to a gene; V was cut back by 5 bases and J by 0 bases. This CDR3 reads CSAVTGATNEKLFF. The CDR3 nucleotides are TGCAGTGCTGTCACAGGGGCAACTAATGAAAAACTGTTTTTT.

The genes are TRBV19 and TRBJ2-1, with 11 bases that match TRBD2. Trimming took 8 bases from V and 10 from J; bases not matched to a gene: 10. The length of the CDR3 is 14 residues. The germline gives CDR1 LNHDA, CDR2 SQIVND (reference sequence). CDR3 amino acids: CASGILAGAREQFF. CDR3 bases: TGTGCCAGTGGGATACTAGCGGGAGCTCGCGAGCAGTTCTTC.

This clonotype was counted at least ten times. This chain links TRBV12-3 or TRBV12-4 with TRBJ1-1; D possibly corresponds to TRBD1 (6 bases). Trimming cost V 6 bases and J 0 bases, with 17 bases left between them. The CDR3 runs 16 residues. CDR3 loop: CASSRTGTRLNTEAFF. The CDR3 coding sequence is TGTGCCAGCAGCAGAACCGGGACACGCTTGAACACTGAAGCTTTCTTT.